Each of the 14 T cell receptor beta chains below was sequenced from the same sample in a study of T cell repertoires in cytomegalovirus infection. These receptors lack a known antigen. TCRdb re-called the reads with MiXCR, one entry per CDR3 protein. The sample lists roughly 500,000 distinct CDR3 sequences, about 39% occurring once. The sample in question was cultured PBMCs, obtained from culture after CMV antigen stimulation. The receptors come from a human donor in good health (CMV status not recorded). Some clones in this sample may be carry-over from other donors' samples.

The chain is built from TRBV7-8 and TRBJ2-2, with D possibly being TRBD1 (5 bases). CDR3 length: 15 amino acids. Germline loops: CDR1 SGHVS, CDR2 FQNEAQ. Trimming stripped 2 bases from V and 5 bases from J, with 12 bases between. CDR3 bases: TGTGCCAGCAGCTTAAGAGGTTCAGGGACCGGGGAGCTGTTTTTT. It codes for CASSLRGSGTGELFF.

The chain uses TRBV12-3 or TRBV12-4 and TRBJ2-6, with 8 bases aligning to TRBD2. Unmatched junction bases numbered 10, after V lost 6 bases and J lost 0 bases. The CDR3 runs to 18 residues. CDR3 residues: CASRPSGGLLSGANVLTF. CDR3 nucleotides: TGTGCCAGCAGGCCCTCGGGGGGGCTCCTCTCTGGGGCCAACGTCCTGACTTTC.

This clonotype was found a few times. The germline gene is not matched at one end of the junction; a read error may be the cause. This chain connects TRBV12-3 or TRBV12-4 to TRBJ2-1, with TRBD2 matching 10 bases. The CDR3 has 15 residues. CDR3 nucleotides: TGTGCCAGCAGTCTAGCGGGAGCGGGGGACAATGAGCAGTTCTTC. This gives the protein CASSLAGAGDNEQFF.

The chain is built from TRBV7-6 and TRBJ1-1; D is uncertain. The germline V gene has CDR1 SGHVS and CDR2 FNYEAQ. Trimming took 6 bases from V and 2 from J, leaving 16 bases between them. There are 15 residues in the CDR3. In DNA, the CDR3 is TGTGCCAGCAGTTCGAGCAGGTTCCTTAACACTGAAGCTTTCTTT. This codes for CASSSSRFLNTEAFF.

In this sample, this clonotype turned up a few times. The CDR3, as DNA: TGTGCCAGCAGCTTCAACGAGGGGGGGCGGTTCTTC. As protein: CASSFNEGGRFF. The chain links TRBV5-4 to TRBJ2-1; a weak D match, TRBD2 (7 bases). CDR1 and CDR2 from the germline V gene are SGHNT and YYREEE (reference sequence). The length of the CDR3 is 12 residues. V gave up 2 bases and J gave up 15 bases, with 15 bases separating them.

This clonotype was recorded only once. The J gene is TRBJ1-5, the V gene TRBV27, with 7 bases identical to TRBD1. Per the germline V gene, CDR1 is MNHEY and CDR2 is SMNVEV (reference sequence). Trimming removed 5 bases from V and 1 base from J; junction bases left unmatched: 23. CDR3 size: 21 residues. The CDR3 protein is CASSTDRGQVDMDLSNQPQHF. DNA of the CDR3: TGTGCCAGCAGTACGGACAGAGGACAGGTAGACATGGATTTAAGCAATCAGCCCCAGCATTTT.

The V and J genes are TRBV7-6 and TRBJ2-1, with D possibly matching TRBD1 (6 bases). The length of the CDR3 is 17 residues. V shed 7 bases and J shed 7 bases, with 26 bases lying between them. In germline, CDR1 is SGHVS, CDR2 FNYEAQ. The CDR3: CASIRGGVVFRGNEQFF. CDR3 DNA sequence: TGTGCCAGCATCCGAGGAGGCGTAGTCTTTAGGGGGAATGAGCAGTTCTTC.

The CDR3 loop reads CSATQGDTQYF. CDR3 in DNA: TGCAGTGCAACACAGGGAGATACGCAGTATTTT. The V call is TRBV20-1, the J call TRBJ2-3, with D maybe TRBD1 (6 bases). This CDR3 has 11 amino acids. V lost 6 bases and J lost 5, with 9 bases in between. Germline assignment: CDR1 DFQATT and CDR2 SNEGSKA (reference sequence).

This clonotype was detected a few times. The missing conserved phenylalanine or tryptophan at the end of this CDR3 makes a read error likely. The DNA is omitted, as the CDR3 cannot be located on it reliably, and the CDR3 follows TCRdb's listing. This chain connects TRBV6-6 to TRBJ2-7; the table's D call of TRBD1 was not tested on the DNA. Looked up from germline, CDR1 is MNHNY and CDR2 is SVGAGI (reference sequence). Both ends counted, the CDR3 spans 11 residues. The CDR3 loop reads CASSSLGTTTI.

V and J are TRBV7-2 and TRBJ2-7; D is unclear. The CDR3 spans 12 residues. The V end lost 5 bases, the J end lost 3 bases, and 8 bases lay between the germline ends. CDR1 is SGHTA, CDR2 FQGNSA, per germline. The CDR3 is CASSVPGYEQYF. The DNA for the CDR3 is TGTGCCAGCAGCGTCCCTGGCTACGAGCAGTACTTC.

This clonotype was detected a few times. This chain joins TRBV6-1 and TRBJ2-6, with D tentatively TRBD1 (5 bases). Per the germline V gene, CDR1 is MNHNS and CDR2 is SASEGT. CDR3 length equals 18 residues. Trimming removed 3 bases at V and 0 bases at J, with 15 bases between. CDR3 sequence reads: CASSDKAGRNSGANVLTF. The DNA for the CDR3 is TGTGCCAGCAGTGACAAGGCAGGGCGGAACTCTGGGGCCAACGTCCTGACTTTC.

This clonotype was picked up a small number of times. CDR3 DNA: TGTGCCAGCAGCTTAAGTCAGGCCTCCTACGAGCAGTACTTC. Amino acid sequence: CASSLSQASYEQYF. The V gene is TRBV7-9, the J gene TRBJ2-7; D is unresolved. Per the germline V gene, CDR1 is SEHNR and CDR2 is FQNEAQ (reference sequence). The CDR3 spans 14 residues. V dropped 2 bases and J dropped 0 bases, with 8 bases sitting between them.

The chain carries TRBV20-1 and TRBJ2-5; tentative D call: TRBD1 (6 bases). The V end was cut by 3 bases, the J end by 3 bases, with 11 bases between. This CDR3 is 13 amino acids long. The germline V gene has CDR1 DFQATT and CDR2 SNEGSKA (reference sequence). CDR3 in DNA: TGCAGTGCTAGCCCCGGACAGAAAGAGACCCAGTACTTC. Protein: CSASPGQKETQYF.

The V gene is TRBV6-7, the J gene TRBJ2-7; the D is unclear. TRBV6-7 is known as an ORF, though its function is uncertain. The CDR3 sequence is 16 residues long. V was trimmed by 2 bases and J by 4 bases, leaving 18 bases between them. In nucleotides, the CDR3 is TGTGCCAGCAGTTACCCCCTCTTGGGATCCCAATACGAGCAGTACTTC. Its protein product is CASSYPLLGSQYEQYF.